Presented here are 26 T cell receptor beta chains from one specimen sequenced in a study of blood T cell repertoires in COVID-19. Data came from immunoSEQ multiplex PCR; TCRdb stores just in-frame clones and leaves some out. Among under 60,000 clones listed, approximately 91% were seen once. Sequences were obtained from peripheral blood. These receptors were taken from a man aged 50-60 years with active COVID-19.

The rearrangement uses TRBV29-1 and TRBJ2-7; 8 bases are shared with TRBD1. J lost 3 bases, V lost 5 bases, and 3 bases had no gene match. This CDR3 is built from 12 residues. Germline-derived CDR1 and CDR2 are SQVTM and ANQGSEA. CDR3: CSVYGQGYEQYF. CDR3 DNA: TGCAGCGTTTACGGACAGGGCTACGAGCAGTACTTC.

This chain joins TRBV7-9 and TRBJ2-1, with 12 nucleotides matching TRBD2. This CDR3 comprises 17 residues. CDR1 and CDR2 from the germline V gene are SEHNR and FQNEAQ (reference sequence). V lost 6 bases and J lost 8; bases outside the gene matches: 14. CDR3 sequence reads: CASSSSASGRVRDEQFF. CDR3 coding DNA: TGTGCCAGCAGTTCCTCGGCTAGCGGGAGGGTACGCGATGAGCAGTTCTTC. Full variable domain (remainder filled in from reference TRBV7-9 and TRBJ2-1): DTGVSQNPRHKITKRGQNVTFRCDPISEHNRLYWYRQTLGQGPEFLTYFQNEAQLEKSRLLSDRFSAERPKGSFSTLEIQRTEQGDSAMYLCASSSSASGRVRDEQFFGPGTRLTVL.

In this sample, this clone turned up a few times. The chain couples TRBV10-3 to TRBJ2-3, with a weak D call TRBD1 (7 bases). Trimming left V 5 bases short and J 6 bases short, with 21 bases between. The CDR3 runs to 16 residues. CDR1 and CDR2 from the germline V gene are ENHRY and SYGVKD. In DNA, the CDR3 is TGTGCCATCAGTCGGGTACGCGGGACAGTGGGCGATACGCAGTATTTT. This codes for CAISRVRGTVGDTQYF.

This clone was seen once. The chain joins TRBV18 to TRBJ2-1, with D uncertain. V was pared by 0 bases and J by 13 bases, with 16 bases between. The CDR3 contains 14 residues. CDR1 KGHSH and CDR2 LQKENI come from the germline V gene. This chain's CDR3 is CASSPPVSPIYQFF. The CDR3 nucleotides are TGTGCCAGCTCACCACCTGTTAGCCCCATTTATCAGTTCTTC. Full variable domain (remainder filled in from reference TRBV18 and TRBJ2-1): NAGVMQNPRHLVRRRGQEARLRCSPMKGHSHVYWYRQLPEEGLKFMVYLQKENIIDESGMPKERFSAEFPKEGPSILRIQQVVRGDSAAYFCASSPPVSPIYQFFGPGTRLTVL.

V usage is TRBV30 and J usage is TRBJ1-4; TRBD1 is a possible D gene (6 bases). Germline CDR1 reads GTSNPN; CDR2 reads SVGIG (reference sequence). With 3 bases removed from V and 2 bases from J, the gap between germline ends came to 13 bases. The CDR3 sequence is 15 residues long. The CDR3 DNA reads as TGTGCCTGGAGCTGGGGAGGGGGTACTAATGAAAAACTGTTTTTT. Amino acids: CAWSWGGGTNEKLFF.

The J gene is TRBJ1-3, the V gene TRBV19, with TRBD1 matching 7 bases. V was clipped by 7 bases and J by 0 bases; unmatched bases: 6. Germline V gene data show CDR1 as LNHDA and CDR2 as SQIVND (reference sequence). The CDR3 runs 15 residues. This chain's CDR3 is CASTPGGFSGNTIYF. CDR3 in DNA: TGTGCCAGTACCCCAGGGGGGTTCTCTGGAAACACCATATATTTT.

The CDR3, as DNA: TGTGCCAGCAGTTGGGACAGGGAAAGCAATCAGCCCCAGCATTTT. Its protein product is CASSWDRESNQPQHF. This chain uses TRBV2 with TRBJ1-5; 9 nucleotides match TRBD1. V dropped 5 bases and J dropped 1; count of bases not matched to a gene: 3. This CDR3 contains 15 residues. Germline CDR1 is SNHLY and CDR2 is FYNNEI.

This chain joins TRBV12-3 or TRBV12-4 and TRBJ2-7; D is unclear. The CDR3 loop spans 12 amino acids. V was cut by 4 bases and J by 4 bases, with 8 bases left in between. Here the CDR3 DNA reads TGTGCCAGCAGTTCCGACACTTACGAGCAGTACTTC. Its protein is CASSSDTYEQYF.

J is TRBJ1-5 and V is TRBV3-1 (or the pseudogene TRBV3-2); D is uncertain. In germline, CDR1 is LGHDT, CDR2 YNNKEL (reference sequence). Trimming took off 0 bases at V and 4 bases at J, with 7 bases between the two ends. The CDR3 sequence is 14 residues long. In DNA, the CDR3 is TGTGCCAGCAGCCAAGATCGGGGAAATCAGCCCCAGCATTTT. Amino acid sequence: CASSQDRGNQPQHF.

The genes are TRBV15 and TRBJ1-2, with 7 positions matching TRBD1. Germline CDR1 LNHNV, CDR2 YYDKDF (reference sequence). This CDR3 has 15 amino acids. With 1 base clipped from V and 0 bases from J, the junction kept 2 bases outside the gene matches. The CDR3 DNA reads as TGTGCCACCAGCAGAGGGGACAGAGCTAACTATGGCTACACCTTC. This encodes CATSRGDRANYGYTF. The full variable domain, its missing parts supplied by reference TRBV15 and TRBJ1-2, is DAMVIQNPRYQVTQFGKPVTLSCSQTLNHNVMYWYQQKSSQAPKLLFHYYDKDFNNEADTPDNFQSRRPNTSFCFLDIRSPGLGDTAMYLCATSRGDRANYGYTFGSGTRLTVV.

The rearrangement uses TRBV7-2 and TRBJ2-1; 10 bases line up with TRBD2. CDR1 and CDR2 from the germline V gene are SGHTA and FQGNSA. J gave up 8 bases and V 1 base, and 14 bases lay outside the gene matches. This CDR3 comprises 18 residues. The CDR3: CASSLGPIGAGGQDEQFF. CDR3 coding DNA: TGTGCCAGCAGCTTAGGCCCGATTGGAGCGGGGGGGCAAGATGAGCAGTTCTTC.

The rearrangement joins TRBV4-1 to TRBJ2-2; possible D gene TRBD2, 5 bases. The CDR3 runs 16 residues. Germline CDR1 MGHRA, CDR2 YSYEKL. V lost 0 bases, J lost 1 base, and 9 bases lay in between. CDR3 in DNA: TGCGCCAGCAGCCAAGACGTAGCGCGGAACACCGGGGAGCTGTTTTTT. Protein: CASSQDVARNTGELFF.

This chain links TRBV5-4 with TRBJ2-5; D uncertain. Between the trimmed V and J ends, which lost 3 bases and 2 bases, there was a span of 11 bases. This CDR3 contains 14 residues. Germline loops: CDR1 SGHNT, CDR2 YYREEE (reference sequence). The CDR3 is CASSSGEQQETQYF. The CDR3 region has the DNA TGTGCCAGCAGCTCTGGTGAGCAACAAGAGACCCAGTACTTC.

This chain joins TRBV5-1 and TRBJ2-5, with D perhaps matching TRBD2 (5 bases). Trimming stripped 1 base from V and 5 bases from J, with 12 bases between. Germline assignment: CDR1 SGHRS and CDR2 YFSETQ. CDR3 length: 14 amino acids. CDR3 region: CASSLNAGGETQYF. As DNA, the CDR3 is TGCGCCAGCAGCTTGAATGCAGGCGGGGAGACCCAGTACTTC.

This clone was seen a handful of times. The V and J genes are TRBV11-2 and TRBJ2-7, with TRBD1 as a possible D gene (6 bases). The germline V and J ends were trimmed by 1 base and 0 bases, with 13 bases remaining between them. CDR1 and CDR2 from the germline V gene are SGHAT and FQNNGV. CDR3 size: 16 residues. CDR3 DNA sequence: TGTGCCAGCAGCTTAGCGACAGGCGATGGCTCCTACGAGCAGTACTTC. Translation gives CASSLATGDGSYEQYF.

The CDR3 DNA is TGTGCCAGCAGCCCGCACAGGGGAAATGAGCAGTTCTTC. Amino acid sequence: CASSPHRGNEQFF. The rearrangement links TRBV3-1 (or the pseudogene TRBV3-2) to TRBJ2-1; 7 positions agree with TRBD1. V was clipped by 4 bases and J by 7 bases; unmatched bases: 4. Germline CDR1 is LGHDT and CDR2 is YNNKEL (reference sequence). The CDR3 is 13 amino acids.

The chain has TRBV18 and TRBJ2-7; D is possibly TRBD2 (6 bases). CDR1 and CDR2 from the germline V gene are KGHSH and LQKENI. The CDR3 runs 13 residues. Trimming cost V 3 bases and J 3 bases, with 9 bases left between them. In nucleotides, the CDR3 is TGTGCCAGCTCACCGCGGGGTGGCTACGAGCAGTACTTC. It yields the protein CASSPRGGYEQYF.

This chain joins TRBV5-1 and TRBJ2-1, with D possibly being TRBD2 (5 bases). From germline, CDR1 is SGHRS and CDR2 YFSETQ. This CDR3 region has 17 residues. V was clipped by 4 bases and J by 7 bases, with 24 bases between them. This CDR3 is CASSPQPSGTTSNEQFF. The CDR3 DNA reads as TGCGCCAGCAGCCCGCAACCGTCGGGAACGACGTCGAATGAGCAGTTCTTC.

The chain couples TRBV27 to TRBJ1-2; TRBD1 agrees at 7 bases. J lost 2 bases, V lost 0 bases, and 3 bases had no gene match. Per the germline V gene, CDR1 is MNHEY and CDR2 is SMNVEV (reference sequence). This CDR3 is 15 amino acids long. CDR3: CASSLSTGPNYGYTF. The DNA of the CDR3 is TGTGCCAGCAGTTTATCGACAGGGCCCAACTATGGCTACACCTTC.

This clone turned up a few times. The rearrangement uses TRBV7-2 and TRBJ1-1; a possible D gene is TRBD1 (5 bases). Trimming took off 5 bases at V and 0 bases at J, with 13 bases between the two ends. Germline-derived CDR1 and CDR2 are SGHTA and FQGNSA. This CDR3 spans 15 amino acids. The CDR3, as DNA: TGTGCCAGCAGCCAAAGACAGCTTCTGAACACTGAAGCTTTCTTT. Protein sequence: CASSQRQLLNTEAFF. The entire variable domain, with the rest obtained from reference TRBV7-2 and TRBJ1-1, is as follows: GAGVSQSPSNKVTEKGKDVELRCDPISGHTALYWYRQSLGQGLEFLIYFQGNSAPDKSGLPSDRFSAERTGGSVSTLTIQRTQQEDSAVYLCASSQRQLLNTEAFFGQGTRLTVV.

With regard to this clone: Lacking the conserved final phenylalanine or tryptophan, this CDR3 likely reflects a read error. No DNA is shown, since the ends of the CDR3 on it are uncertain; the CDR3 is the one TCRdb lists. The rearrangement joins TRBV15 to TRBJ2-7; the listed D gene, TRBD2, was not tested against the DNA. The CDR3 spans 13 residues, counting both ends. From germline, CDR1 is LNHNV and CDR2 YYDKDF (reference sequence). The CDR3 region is CATSRDKSGLPAT.

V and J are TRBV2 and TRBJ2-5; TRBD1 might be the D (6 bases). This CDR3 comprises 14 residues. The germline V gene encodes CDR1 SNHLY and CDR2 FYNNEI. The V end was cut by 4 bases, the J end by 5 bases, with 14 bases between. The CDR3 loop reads CASSGYRASETQYF. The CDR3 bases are TGTGCCAGCAGTGGGTACAGGGCCAGCGAGACCCAGTACTTC. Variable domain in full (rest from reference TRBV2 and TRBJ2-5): EPEVTQTPSHQVTQMGQEVILRCVPISNHLYFYWYRQILGQKVEFLVSFYNNEISEKSEIFDDQFSVERPDGSNFTLKIRSTKLEDSAMYFCASSGYRASETQYFGPGTRLLVL.

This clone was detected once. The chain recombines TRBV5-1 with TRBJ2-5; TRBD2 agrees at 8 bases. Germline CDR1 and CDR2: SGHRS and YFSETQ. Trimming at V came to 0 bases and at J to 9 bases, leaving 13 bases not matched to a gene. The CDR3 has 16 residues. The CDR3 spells CASSLARGGPIEAQYF. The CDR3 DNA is TGCGCCAGCAGCTTGGCACGCGGGGGGCCTATTGAGGCCCAGTACTTC.

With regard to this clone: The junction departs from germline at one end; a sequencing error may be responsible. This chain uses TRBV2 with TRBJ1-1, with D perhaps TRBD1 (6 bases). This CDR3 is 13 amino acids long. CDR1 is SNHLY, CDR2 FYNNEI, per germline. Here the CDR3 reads CASRAGTSTVAFF. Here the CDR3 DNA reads TGTGCCAGCAGGGCCGGGACATCTACTGTAGCTTTCTTT.

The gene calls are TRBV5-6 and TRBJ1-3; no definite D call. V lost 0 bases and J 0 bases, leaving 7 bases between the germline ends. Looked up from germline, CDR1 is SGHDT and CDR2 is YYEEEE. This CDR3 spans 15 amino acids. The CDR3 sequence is CASSLGPSSGNTIYF. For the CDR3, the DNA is TGTGCCAGCAGCTTGGGTCCGAGCTCTGGAAACACCATATATTTT. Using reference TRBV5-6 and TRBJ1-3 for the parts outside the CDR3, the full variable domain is DAGVTQSPTHLIKTRGQQVTLRCSPKSGHDTVSWYQQALGQGPQFIFQYYEEEERQRGNFPDRFSGHQFPNYSSELNVNALLLGDSALYLCASSLGPSSGNTIYFGEGSWLTVV.

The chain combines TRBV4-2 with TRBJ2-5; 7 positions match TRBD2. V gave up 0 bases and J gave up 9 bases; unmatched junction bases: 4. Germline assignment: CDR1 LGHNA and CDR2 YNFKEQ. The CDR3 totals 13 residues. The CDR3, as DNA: TGTGCCAGCAGCCAAGATAGGAGCGGGGCCCAGTACTTC. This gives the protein CASSQDRSGAQYF.